This record covers a single TCR beta chain. What it recognizes is unknown. The record originates from a study of T cell repertoires in cytomegalovirus infection. Study overall: Through public TCR beta signatures, both CMV infection and matching HLA type were indicated.

In TCRdb, the reads were re-called with MiXCR into one record per CDR3 protein. The sample yields a few hundred thousand distinct CDR3 sequences, about a sixth seen once. Findings and caveats of the study: Clonotypes of TCR beta that were HLA-C-restricted and CMV-specific dominated the ex vivo response. Of the TCR beta families, the public ones yielded a cumulative frequency that identified carriers of CMV plus the relevant HLA.

Per the germline V gene, CDR1 is MNHEY and CDR2 is SVGEGT. This CDR3 has 13 residues. Trimming pared 3 bases from V and 7 bases from J, leaving 10 bases between. This chain links TRBV6-2 or TRBV6-3 with TRBJ2-1, with D unresolved. The sample comprised PBMCs. This TCR derives from a human donor in good health (CMV status not recorded). Some clones in this sample may be carry-over from other donors' samples. The CDR3 coding sequence is TGTGCCAGCAGTTATGACTTCCCGAATGAGCAGTTCTTC. Residues: CASSYDFPNEQFF.